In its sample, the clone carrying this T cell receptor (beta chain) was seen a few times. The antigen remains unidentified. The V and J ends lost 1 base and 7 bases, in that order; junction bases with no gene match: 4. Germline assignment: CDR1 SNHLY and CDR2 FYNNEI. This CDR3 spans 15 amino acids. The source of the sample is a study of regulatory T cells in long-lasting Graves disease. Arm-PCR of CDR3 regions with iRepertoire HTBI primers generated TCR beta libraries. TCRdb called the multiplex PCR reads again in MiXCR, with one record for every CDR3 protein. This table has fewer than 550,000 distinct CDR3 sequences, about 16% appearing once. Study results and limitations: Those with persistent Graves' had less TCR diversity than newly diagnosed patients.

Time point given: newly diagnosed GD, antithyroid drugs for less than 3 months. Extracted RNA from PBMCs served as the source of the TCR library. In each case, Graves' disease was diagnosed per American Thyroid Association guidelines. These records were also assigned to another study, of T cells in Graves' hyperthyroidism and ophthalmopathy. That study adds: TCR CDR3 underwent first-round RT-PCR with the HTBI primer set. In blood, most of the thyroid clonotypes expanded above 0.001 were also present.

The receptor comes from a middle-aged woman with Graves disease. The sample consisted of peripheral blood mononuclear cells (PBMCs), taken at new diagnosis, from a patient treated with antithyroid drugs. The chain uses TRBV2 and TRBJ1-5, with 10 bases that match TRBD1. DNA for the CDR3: TGTGCCAGCAGTGAAGGGACAGGGGGTTTCCAGCCCCAGCATTTT. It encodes CASSEGTGGFQPQHF. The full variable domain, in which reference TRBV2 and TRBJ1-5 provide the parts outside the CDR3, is EPEVTQTPSHQVTQMGQEVILRCVPISNHLYFYWYRQILGQKVEFLVSFYNNEISEKSEIFDDQFSVERPDGSNFTLKIRSTKLEDSAMYFCASSEGTGGFQPQHFGDGTRLSIL.